The source of this T cell receptor (beta chain) is a study of beta chain features in type 1 diabetes. Study results and caveats: In all four CD4+ subsets, TCRB CDR3 length was significantly, moderately reduced in type 1 diabetes.

This clone was recorded a few times. Its target is unknown. Of the isolated RNA, all was reverse transcribed, and so the sequenced material was expressed TCRB transcripts. Some clones are missing from TCRdb's copy, which holds only in-frame ones; the method was immunoSEQ multiplex PCR. The sample lists 600,000 or so clones, about 14% occurring once. CDR1 is GTSNPN and CDR2 is SVGIG in the germline V gene (reference sequence). J was trimmed by 2 bases and V by 1 base; bases with no gene match: 10. The CDR3 is made up of 16 amino acids. The source of this sequence is a man aged 18 to 30 with type 1 diabetes. The chain joins TRBV30 to TRBJ2-5, with TRBD2 identical over 7 bases. Sequences were obtained from naive CD4+ T cells from blood. The CDR3 DNA sequence: TGTGCCTGGAGTGGAAGGGCGGGGGAACTACAAGAGACCCAGTACTTC. It specifies CAWSGRAGELQETQYF. Full variable domain (missing parts from reference TRBV30 and TRBJ2-5): SQTIHQWPATLVQPVGSPLSLECTVEGTSNPNLYWYRQAAGRGLQLLFYSVGIGQISSEVPQNLSASRPQDRQFILSSKKLLLSDSGFYLCAWSGRAGELQETQYFGPGTRLLVL.